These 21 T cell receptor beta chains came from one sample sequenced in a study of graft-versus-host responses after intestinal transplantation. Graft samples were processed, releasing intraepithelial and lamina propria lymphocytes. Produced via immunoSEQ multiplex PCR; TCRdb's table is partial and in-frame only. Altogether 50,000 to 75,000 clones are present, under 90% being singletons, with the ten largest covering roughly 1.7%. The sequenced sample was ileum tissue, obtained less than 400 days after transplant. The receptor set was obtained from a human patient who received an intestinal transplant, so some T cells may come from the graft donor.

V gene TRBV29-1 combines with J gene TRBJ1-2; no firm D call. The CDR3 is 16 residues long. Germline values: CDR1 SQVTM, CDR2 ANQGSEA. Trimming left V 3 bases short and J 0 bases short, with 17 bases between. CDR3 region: CSVDYLRRHSNYGYTF. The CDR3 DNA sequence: TGCAGCGTTGATTATCTGAGACGGCATTCTAACTATGGCTACACCTTC.

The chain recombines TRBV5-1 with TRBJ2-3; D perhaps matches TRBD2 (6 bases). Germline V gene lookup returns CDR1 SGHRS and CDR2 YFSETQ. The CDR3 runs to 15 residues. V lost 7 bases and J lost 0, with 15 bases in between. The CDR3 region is CASRRSGTSTDTQYF. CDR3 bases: TGCGCCAGCCGCAGGTCAGGGACTAGCACAGATACGCAGTATTTT. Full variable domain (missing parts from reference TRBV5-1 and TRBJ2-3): KAGVTQTPRYLIKTRGQQVTLSCSPISGHRSVSWYQQTPGQGLQFLFEYFSETQRNKGNFPGRFSGRQFSNSRSEMNVSTLELGDSALYLCASRRSGTSTDTQYFGPGTRLTVL.

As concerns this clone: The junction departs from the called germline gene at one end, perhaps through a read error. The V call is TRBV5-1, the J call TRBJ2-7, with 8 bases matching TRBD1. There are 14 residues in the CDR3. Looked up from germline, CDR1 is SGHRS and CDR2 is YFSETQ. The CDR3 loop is CASSLAAGGYKQYF. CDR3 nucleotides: TGCGCCAGCAGCTTGGCGGCAGGGGGCTACAAGCAGTACTTC.

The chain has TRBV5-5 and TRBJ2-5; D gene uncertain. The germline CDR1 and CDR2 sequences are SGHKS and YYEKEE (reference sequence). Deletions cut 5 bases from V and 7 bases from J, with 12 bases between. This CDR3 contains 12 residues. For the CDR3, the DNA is TGTGCCAGCAGTCTGTGGAAGGGGACCCAGTACTTC. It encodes CASSLWKGTQYF.

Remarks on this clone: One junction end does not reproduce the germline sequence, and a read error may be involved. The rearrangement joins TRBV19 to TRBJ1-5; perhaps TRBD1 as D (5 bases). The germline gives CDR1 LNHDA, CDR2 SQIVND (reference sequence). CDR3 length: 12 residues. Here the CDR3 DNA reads TGTGCCGGTAGTTGGGACGTTCAGCCCCAGCATTTT. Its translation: CAGSWDVQPQHF. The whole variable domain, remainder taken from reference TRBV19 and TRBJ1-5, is DGGITQSPKYLFRKEGQNVTLSCEQNLNHDAMYWYRQDPGQGLRLIYYSQIVNDFQKGDIAEGYSVSREKKESFPLTVTSAQKNPTAFYLCAGSWDVQPQHFGDGTRLSIL.

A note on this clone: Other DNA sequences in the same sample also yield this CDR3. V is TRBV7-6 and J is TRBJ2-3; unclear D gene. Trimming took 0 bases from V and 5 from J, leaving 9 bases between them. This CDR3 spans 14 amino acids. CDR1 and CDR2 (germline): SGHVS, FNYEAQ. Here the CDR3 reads CASSLATVGDTQYF. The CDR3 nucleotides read TGTGCCAGCAGCTTAGCGACGGTGGGAGATACGCAGTATTTT. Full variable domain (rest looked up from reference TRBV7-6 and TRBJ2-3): GAGVSQSPRYKVTKRGQDVALRCDPISGHVSLYWYRQALGQGPEFLTYFNYEAQQDKSGLPNDRFSAERPEGSISTLTIQRTEQRDSAMYRCASSLATVGDTQYFGPGTRLTVL.

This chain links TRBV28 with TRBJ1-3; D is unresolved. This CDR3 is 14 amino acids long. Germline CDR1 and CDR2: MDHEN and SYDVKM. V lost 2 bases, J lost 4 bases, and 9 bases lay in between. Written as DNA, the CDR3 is TGTGCCAGCAGTTTAAGCAGGAAAGGAAACACCATATATTTT. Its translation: CASSLSRKGNTIYF.

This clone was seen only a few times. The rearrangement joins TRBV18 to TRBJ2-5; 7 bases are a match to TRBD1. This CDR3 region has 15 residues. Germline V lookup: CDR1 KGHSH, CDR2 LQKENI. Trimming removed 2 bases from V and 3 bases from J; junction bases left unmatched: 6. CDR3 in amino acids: CASSPMTGLKETQYF. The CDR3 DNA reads TGTGCCAGCTCACCAATGACAGGGCTTAAAGAGACCCAGTACTTC.

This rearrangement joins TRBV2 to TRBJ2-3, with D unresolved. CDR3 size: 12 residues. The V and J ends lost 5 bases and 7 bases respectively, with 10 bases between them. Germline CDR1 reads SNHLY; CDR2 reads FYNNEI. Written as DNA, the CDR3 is TGTGCCAGCAGTCCGGGTCTTTATACGCAGTATTTT. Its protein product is CASSPGLYTQYF. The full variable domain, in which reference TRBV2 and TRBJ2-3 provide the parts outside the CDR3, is EPEVTQTPSHQVTQMGQEVILRCVPISNHLYFYWYRQILGQKVEFLVSFYNNEISEKSEIFDDQFSVERPDGSNFTLKIRSTKLEDSAMYFCASSPGLYTQYFGPGTRLTVL.

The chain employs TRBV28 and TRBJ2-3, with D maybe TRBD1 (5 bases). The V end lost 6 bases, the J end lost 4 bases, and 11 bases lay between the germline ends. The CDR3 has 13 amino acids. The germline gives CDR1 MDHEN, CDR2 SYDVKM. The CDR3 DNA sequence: TGTGCCAGCAGGCTTATGGGGCCAGATACGCAGTATTTT. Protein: CASRLMGPDTQYF.

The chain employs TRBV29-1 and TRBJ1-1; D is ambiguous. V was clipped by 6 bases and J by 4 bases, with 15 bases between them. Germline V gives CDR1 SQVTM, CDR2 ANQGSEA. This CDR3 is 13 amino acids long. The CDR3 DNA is TGCAGCGTCGCGCCTGCTTATAGCACTGAAGCTTTCTTT. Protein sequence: CSVAPAYSTEAFF.

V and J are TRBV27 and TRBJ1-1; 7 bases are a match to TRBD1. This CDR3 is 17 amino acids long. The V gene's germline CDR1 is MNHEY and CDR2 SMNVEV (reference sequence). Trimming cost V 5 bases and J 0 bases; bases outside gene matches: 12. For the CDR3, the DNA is TGTGCCAGCAGTCTAGACAGGGTTGCGATGCTGAACACTGAAGCTTTCTTT. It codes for CASSLDRVAMLNTEAFF.

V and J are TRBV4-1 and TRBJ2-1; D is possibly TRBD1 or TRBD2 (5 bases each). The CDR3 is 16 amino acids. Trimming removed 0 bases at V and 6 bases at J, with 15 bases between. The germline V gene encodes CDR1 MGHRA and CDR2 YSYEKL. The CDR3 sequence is CASSQEEGPNLNEQFF. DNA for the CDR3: TGCGCCAGCAGCCAAGAAGAGGGACCTAATCTCAATGAGCAGTTCTTC.

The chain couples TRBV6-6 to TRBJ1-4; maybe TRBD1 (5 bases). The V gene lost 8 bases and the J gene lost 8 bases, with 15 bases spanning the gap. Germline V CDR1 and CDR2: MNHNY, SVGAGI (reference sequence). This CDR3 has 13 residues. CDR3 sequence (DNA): TGTGCCAGCTCCAAGACAGTTCCCGAAAAACTGTTTTTT. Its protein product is CASSKTVPEKLFF.

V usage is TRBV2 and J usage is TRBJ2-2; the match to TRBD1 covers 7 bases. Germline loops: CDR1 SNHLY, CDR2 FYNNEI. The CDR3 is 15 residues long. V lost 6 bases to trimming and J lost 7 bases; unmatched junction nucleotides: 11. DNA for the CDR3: TGTGCCAGCAGAAAGGGGGCGGTACAGGGCGGGGAGCTGTTTTTT. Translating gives CASRKGAVQGGELFF.

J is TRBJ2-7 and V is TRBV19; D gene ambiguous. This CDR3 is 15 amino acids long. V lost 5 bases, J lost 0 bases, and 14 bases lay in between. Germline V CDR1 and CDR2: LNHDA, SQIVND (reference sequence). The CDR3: CASSVTISSSYEQYF. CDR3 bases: TGTGCCAGTAGTGTAACCATTTCAAGCTCCTACGAGCAGTACTTC.

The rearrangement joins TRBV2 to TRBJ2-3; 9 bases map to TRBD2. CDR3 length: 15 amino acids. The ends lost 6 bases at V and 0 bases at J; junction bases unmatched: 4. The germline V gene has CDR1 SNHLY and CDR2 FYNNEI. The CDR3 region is CASSPTSGSTDTQYF. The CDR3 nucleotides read TGTGCCAGCAGCCCGACTAGCGGAAGCACAGATACGCAGTATTTT.

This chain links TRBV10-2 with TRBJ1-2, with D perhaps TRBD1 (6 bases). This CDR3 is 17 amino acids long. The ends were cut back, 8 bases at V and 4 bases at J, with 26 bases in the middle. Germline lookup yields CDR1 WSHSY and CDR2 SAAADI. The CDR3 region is CASQSPPTGHLGYGYTF. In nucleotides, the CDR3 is TGCGCCAGCCAATCTCCCCCTACAGGGCATCTCGGCTATGGCTACACCTTC.

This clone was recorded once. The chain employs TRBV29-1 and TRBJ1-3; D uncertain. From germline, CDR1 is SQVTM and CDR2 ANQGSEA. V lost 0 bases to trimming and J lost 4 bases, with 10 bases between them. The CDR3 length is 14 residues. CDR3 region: CSVEDGKRGNTIYF. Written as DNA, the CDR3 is TGCAGCGTTGAAGATGGAAAAAGGGGAAACACCATATATTTT.

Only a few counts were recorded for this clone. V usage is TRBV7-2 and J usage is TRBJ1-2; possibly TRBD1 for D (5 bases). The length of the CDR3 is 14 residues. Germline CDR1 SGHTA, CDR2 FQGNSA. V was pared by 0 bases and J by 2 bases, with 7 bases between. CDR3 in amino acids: CASSLAGRNYGYTF. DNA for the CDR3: TGTGCCAGCAGCTTAGCGGGACGGAACTATGGCTACACCTTC.

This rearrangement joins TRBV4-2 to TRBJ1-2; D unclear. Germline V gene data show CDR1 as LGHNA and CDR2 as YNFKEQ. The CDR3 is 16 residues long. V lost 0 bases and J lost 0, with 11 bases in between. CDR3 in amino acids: CASSQEGPAPNYGYTF. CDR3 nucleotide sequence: TGTGCCAGCAGCCAAGAGGGCCCAGCTCCTAACTATGGCTACACCTTC.